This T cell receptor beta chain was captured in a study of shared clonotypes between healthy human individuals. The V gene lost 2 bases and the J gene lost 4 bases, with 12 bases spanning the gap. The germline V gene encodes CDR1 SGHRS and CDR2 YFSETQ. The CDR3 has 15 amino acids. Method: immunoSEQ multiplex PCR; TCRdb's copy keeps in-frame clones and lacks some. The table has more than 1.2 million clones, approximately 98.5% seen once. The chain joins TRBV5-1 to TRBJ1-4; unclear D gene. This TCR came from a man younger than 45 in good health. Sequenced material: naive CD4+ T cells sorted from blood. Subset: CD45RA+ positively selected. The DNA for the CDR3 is TGCGCCAGCAGCTTTTCGGCAGGAAATAATGAAAAACTGTTTTTT. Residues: CASSFSAGNNEKLFF.